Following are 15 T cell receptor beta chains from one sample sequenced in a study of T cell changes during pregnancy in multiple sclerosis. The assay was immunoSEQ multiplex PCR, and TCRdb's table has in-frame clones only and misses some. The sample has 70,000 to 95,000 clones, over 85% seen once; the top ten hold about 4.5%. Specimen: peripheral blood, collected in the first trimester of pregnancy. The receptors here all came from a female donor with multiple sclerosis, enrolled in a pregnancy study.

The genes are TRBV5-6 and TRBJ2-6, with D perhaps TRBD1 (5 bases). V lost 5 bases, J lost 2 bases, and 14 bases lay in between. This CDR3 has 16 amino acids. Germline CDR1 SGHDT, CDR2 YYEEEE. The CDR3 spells CASRMAGMTGANVLTF. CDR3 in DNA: TGTGCCAGCAGAATGGCAGGGATGACTGGGGCCAACGTCCTGACTTTC. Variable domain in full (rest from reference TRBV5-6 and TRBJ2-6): DAGVTQSPTHLIKTRGQQVTLRCSPKSGHDTVSWYQQALGQGPQFIFQYYEEEERQRGNFPDRFSGHQFPNYSSELNVNALLLGDSALYLCASRMAGMTGANVLTFGAGSRLTVL.

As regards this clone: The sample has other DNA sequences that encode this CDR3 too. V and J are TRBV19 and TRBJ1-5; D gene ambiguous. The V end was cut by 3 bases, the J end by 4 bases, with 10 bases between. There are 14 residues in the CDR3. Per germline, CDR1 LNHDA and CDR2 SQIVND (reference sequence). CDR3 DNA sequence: TGTGCCAGTAGTATCCATGGAGGGAATCAGCCCCAGCATTTT. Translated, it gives CASSIHGGNQPQHF.

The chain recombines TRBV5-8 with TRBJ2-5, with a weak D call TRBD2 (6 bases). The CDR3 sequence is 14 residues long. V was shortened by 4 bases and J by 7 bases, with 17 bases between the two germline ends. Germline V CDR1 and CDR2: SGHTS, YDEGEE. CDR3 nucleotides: TGTGCCAGCAGCCCACTTGGAGGGTCCGGGACCCAGTACTTC. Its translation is CASSPLGGSGTQYF.

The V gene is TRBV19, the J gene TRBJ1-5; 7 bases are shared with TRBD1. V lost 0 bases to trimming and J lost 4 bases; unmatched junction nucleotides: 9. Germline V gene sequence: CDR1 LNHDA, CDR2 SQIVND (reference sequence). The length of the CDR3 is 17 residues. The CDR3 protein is CASSIDPPGQKNQPQHF. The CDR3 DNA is TGTGCCAGTAGTATAGATCCCCCGGGACAGAAAAATCAGCCCCAGCATTTT.

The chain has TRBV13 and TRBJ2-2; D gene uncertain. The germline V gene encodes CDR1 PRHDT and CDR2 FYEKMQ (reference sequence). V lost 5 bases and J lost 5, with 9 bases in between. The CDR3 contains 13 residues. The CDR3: CASSPHRTGELFF. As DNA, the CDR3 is TGTGCCAGCAGCCCCCACCGGACCGGGGAGCTGTTTTTT.

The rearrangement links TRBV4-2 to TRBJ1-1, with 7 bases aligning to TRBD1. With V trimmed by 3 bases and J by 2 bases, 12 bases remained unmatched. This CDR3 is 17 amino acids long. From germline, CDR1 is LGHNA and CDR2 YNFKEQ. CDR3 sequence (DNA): TGTGCCAGCAGCCATCGAACAGGGACAGTGACAAACACTGAAGCTTTCTTT. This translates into CASSHRTGTVTNTEAFF.

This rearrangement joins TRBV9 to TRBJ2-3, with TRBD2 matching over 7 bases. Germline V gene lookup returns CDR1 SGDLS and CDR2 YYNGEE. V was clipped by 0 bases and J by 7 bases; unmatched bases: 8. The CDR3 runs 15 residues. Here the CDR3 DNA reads TGTGCCAGCAGCGTAGAGGCGGGGGATCCATATACGCAGTATTTT. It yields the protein CASSVEAGDPYTQYF.

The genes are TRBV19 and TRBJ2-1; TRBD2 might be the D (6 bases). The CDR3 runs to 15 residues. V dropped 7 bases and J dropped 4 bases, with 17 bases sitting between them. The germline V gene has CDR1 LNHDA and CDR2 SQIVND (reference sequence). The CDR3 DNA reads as TGTGCCAGTAACCCGGGGACTGCAGGTTACAATGAGCAGTTCTTC. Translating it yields CASNPGTAGYNEQFF.

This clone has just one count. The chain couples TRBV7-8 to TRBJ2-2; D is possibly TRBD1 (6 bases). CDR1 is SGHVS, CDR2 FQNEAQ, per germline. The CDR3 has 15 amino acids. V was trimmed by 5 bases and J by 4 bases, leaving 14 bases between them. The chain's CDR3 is CASSPGHSGTGELFF. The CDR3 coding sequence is TGTGCCAGCAGCCCGGGACACTCGGGCACCGGGGAGCTGTTTTTT. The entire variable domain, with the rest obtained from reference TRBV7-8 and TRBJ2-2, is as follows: GAGVSQSPRYKVAKRGQDVALRCDPISGHVSLFWYQQALGQGPEFLTYFQNEAQLDKSGLPSDRFFAERPEGSVSTLKIQRTQQEDSAVYLCASSPGHSGTGELFFGEGSRLTVL.

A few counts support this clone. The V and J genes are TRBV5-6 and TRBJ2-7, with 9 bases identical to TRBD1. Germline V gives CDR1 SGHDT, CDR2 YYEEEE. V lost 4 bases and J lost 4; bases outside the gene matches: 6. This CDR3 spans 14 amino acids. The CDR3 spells CASSPGTGFYEQYF. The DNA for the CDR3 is TGTGCCAGCAGCCCCGGGACAGGGTTTTACGAGCAGTACTTC.

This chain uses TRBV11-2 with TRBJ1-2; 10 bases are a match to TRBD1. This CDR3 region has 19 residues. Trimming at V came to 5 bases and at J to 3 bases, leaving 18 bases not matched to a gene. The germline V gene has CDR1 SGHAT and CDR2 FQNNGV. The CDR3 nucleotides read TGTGCCAGCAGCCCAATAAGGGGGGACAGGGGCTTTATTGACTATGGCTACACCTTC. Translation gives CASSPIRGDRGFIDYGYTF.

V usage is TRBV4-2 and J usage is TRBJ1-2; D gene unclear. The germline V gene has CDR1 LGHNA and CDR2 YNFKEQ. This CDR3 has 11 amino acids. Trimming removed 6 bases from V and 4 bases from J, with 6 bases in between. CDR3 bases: TGTGCCAGCAGTCACAGCTATGGCTACACCTTC. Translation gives CASSHSYGYTF.

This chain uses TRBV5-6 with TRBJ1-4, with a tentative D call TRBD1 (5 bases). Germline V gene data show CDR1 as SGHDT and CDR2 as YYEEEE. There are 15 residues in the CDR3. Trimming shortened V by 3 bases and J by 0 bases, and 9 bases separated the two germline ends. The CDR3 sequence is CASSSRTSTNEKLFF. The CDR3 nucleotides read TGTGCCAGCAGCTCCCGGACATCAACTAATGAAAAACTGTTTTTT.

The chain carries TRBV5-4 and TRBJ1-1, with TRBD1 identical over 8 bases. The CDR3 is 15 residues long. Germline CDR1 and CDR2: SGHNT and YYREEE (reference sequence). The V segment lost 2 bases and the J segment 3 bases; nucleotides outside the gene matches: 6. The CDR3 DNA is TGTGCCAGCAGCTTTAGGGTCAGGGGGCACACTGAAGCTTTCTTT. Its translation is CASSFRVRGHTEAFF.

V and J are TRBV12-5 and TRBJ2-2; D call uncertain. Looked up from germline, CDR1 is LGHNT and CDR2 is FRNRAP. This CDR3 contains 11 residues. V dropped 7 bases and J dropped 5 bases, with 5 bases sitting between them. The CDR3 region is CASALTGELFF. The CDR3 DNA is TGTGCTAGTGCCCTGACCGGGGAGCTGTTTTTT.